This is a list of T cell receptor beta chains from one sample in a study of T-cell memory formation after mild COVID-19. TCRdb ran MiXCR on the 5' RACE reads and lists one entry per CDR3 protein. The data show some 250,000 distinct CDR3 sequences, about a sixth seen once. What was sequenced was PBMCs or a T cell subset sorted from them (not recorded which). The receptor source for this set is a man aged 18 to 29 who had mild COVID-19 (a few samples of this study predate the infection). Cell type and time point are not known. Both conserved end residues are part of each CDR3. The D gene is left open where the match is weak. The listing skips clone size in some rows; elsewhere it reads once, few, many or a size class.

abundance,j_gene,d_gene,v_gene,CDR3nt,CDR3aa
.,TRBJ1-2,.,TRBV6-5,TGTGCCAGCAGTTACTCGGCGGAGTTATCTGGCTACACCTTC,CASSYSAELSGYTF
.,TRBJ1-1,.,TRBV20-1,TGCAGTGCTCCCCAGACGGTAATGAACACTGAAGCTTTCTTT,CSAPQTVMNTEAFF
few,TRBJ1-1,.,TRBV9,TGTGCCAGCAGCGTAGGTGACAGGATGAACACTGAAGCTTTCTTT,CASSVGDRMNTEAFF
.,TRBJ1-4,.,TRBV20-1,TGCAGTGCTAGCCGTTCTGGGGAAAAACTGTTTTTT,CSASRSGEKLFF
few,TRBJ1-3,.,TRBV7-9,TGTGCCAGCAGCGTTACAGCCCCTGGAAACACCATATATTTT,CASSVTAPGNTIYF
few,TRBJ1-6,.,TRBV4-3,TGCGCCAGCAGCCAAGGAAACGGCGCGATTAATTCACCCCTCCACTTT,CASSQGNGAINSPLHF
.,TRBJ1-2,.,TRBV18,TGTGCCAGCTCACCCGGGGCCTATGGCTACACCTTC,CASSPGAYGYTF
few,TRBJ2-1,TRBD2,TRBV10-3,TGTGCCATCAGTGCGGGGACTAGCGGGGGCCATGAGCAGTTCTTC,CAISAGTSGGHEQFF
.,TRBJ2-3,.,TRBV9,TGTGCCAGCAGCGTAGGTCCCTCTAGCACAGATACGCAGTATTTT,CASSVGPSSTDTQYF
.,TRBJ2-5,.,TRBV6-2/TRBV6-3,TGTGCCAGCAGTTACGACGTCCGGCAAGAGACCCAGTACTTC,CASSYDVRQETQYF
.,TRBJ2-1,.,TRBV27,TGTGCCAGCAGTTTAATGGCAGGGTGGGAGAATGAGCAGTTCTTC,CASSLMAGWENEQFF
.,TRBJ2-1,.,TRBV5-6,TGTGCCAGCCGCCACACCGGGACATTGGGCAATGAGCAGTTCTTC,CASRHTGTLGNEQFF
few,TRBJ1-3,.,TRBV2,TGTGCCAGCAGTGAGATGAGCTCTGGAAACACCATATATTTT,CASSEMSSGNTIYF
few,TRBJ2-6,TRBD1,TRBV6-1,TGTGCCAGCAGTCGGACAGGGGGCGTTGGGGCCAACGTCCTGACTTTC,CASSRTGGVGANVLTF
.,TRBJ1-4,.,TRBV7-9,TGTGCCAGCAGCTTTTTCGGGGGTGAAAAACTGTTTTTT,CASSFFGGEKLFF
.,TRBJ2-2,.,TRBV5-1,TGCGCCAGCAGCTTGGACGTGGCGTACACCGGGGAGCTGTTTTTT,CASSLDVAYTGELFF
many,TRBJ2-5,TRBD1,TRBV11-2,TGTGCCAGCAGCTTAGATGGCAGGGGGCGGGAAGAGACCCAGTACTTC,CASSLDGRGREETQYF
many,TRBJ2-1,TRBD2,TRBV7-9,TGTGCCAGCAGCCTTTTGGAGCGGGGGTCTATTGAGCAGTTCTTC,CASSLLERGSIEQFF
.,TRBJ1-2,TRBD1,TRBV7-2,TGTGCCAGCAACCCCGGGACAGGGTTCTATGGCTACACCTTC,CASNPGTGFYGYTF
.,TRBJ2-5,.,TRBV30,TGTGCCTGGAATAGGGGCGGGGGCGGAGAGACCCAGTACTTC,CAWNRGGGGETQYF
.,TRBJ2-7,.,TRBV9,TGTGCCAGCAGCGTAGGGCGCATCCCCGGCGAGCAGTACTTC,CASSVGRIPGEQYF
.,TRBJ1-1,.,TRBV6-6,TGTGCCAGCAGTCCTAGACATGGGGAAGGATCGACTGAAGCTTTCTTT,CASSPRHGEGSTEAFF